This is a list of T cell receptor beta chains from one sample in a study of cytomegalovirus exposure and HLA in healthy donors. The repertoire was sequenced with immunoSEQ multiplex PCR; TCRdb's copy has only in-frame clones and lacks some. The sample records about 240,000 clones, 78% being singletons. Sequencing used PBMCs. These receptor sequences come from a boy aged 5-17 years in good health and CMV-seronegative. CDR3s include the opening cysteine and the closing phenylalanine or tryptophan. D genes are given only for firm matches. For some rows the clone size is stated as once, few or many, or as a class when expanded; others skip it.

V	size	J	length	D	DNA	CDR3
TRBV27	.	TRBJ2-3	14	TRBD2	TGTGCCAGCAGTGGACTTGCGGGGGTGGCGGAGCAGTATTTT	CASSGLAGVAEQYF
TRBV7-6	.	TRBJ2-5	13	TRBD2	TGTGCCAGCAGCTTGGGCGGGGGGGAGACCCAGTACTTC	CASSLGGGETQYF
TRBV18	.	TRBJ2-5	11	.	TGTGCCAGCTCATTTGACATTTCCCAGTACTTC	CASSFDISQYF
TRBV6-6	.	TRBJ1-2	15	.	TGTGCCAGCAGCCCCTGGGCGTCCACTAACTATGGCTACACCTTC	CASSPWASTNYGYTF
TRBV5-6	.	TRBJ2-1	15	.	TGTGCCAGCAGCTTTTCCGGGACACCCTACAATGAGCAGTTCTTC	CASSFSGTPYNEQFF
TRBV30	.	TRBJ2-5	15	.	TGTGCCTGGAGCCCCGGACAGCCCCTACAAGAGACCCAGTACTTC	CAWSPGQPLQETQYF
TRBV18	once	TRBJ1-1	11	.	TGTGCCAGCTCGGGGGGAACTGAAGCTTTCTTT	CASSGGTEAFF
TRBV6-5	few	TRBJ2-6	14	.	TGTGCCAGCAGTGACAACTCTGGGGCCAACGTCCTGACTTTC	CASSDNSGANVLTF
TRBV21-1	.	TRBJ1-2	15	.	TGTGCCAGCAGCGGAGAAGGGACAGCCTTCTATGGCTACACCTTC	CASSGEGTAFYGYTF
TRBV2	.	TRBJ1-4	13	TRBD1	TGTGCCAGCCAGACAGGGCCGAGTGAAAAACTGTTTTTT	CASQTGPSEKLFF
TRBV7-9	few	TRBJ1-1	16	TRBD1	TGTGCCAGCAGCTTTCCTGGGACAGGAGAGAACACTGAAGCTTTCTTT	CASSFPGTGENTEAFF
TRBV15	.	TRBJ2-3	16	.	TGTGCCACCAGCGCCCGGACAGTGGATCAACGGGGTACGCAGTATTTT	CATSARTVDQRGTQYF
TRBV15	.	TRBJ2-1	15	TRBD2	TGTGCCACCAGCAGAGAAACTAGCGGGGGTATTGGGCAGTTCTTC	CATSRETSGGIGQFF